This passage covers 28 T cell receptor beta chains from one sample sequenced in a study of regulatory T cells in long-lasting Graves disease. Arm-PCR of CDR3 regions with iRepertoire HTBI primers generated TCR beta libraries. TCRdb re-analysed the multiplex PCR reads in MiXCR, keeping a single row per CDR3 protein. The sample consists of 300,000 to 350,000 distinct CDR3 sequences, around 20% of them appearing once. Time point in this sample: persistent/refractory GD, antithyroid drugs over 5 years with positive TRAb. Construction of the TCR library relied on RNA isolated from PBMCs. The input for sequencing was peripheral blood mononuclear cells (PBMCs), taken when the disease was refractory, from a patient treated with antithyroid drugs. Receptor source: a female donor with Graves disease.

This clonotype was seen many times. V is TRBV28 and J is TRBJ1-2; the D is unclear. CDR1 is MDHEN, CDR2 SYDVKM, per germline. V was clipped by 10 bases and J by 12 bases, with 18 bases between them. This CDR3 region has 11 residues. For the CDR3, the DNA is TGTGCCACCTATCGGAATTACTTTCACACCTTC. This gives the protein CATYRNYFHTF.

This clonotype was seen at least ten times. The CDR3 DNA follows: TGTGCCTGGATGGGACAGTACCAAGAGACCCAGTACTTC. Translation: CAWMGQYQETQYF. The J gene is TRBJ2-5, the V gene TRBV30, with TRBD1 matching over 7 bases. The CDR3 sequence is 13 residues long. Germline CDR1 is GTSNPN and CDR2 is SVGIG (reference sequence). J gave up 0 bases and V 4 bases, and 2 bases lay outside the gene matches.

J is TRBJ1-4 and V is TRBV25-1, with a possible D match to TRBD1 (5 bases). Trimming took 2 bases from V and 8 from J, leaving 15 bases between them. The CDR3 runs to 15 residues. Germline assignment: CDR1 MGHDK and CDR2 SYGVNS. CDR3 coding DNA: TGTGCCAGCAGTGAAGTATTTATCCGGGGGGAAAAACTGTTTTTT. Its protein product is CASSEVFIRGEKLFF.

The chain uses TRBV7-9 and TRBJ2-7, with D tentatively TRBD2 (5 bases). Trimming left V 5 bases short and J 0 bases short, with 14 bases between. The germline gives CDR1 SEHNR, CDR2 FQNEAQ (reference sequence). The CDR3 runs to 15 residues. The CDR3 region has the DNA TGTGCCAGCAGCCCCAGCGGCACCCTCTCCTACGAGCAGTACTTC. Protein product: CASSPSGTLSYEQYF.

The rearrangement links TRBV11-2 to TRBJ1-3; D unresolved. CDR3 size: 21 residues. Trimming took off 2 bases at V and 11 bases at J, with 37 bases between the two ends. CDR1 and CDR2 from the germline V gene are SGHAT and FQNNGV. The DNA for the CDR3 is TGTGCCAGCAGCTTATTTGCGAGGACCCTCCTTGTTCCAGCTCTGGAAACAGCCATATATTTT. It yields the protein CASSLFARTLLVPALETAIYF.

About this clonotype: A much larger clone is a single base away; this may be a read error. The CDR3 DNA sequence: TGCGCCAACAGCTTGGAGGGGGGCCACGAGCAGTACTTC. Translation: CANSLEGGHEQYF. This chain uses TRBV5-1 with TRBJ2-7; either TRBD1 or TRBD2 may supply D (6 bases each). The CDR3 covers 13 residues. Germline loops: CDR1 SGHRS, CDR2 YFSETQ.

The chain employs TRBV12-3 or TRBV12-4 and TRBJ2-2; 10 bases are shared with TRBD1. The ends lost 8 bases at V and 7 bases at J; junction bases unmatched: 10. The CDR3 is 15 amino acids. The CDR3 protein is CASGMDRGVVGELFF. In DNA form, the CDR3 reads TGTGCCAGCGGAATGGACAGGGGGGTCGTCGGGGAGCTGTTTTTT.

This clonotype has a handful of counts. This chain uses TRBV4-1 with TRBJ2-5; TRBD1 is a possible D gene (5 bases). The CDR3 has 17 residues. V lost 5 bases and J lost 1, with 20 bases in between. Germline assignment: CDR1 MGHRA and CDR2 YSYEKL. The CDR3 coding sequence is TGCGCCAGCAGCGGGGCCCCAAGACTGAATCCCCAAGAGACCCAGTACTTC. It is translated as CASSGAPRLNPQETQYF.

The chain recombines TRBV6-2 or TRBV6-3 with TRBJ2-7, with 11 positions matching TRBD1. The germline CDR1 and CDR2 sequences are MNHEY and SVGEGT. The CDR3 covers 15 residues. V shed 6 bases and J 4 bases; nucleotides not matched to a gene: 8. The CDR3 protein is CASRLPGTGGYEQYF. The CDR3 region has the DNA TGTGCCAGCAGGTTACCCGGGACAGGGGGTTACGAGCAGTACTTC.

This clonotype was seen a handful of times. This sequence joins TRBV30 and TRBJ1-2, with 10 nucleotides matching TRBD1. CDR1 is GTSNPN, CDR2 SVGIG, per germline (reference sequence). V was clipped by 5 bases and J by 8 bases; unmatched bases: 8. This CDR3 is built from 13 residues. Written as DNA, the CDR3 is TGTGCCTGGGGGACAGGGGTCGGGAGGGGCTACACCTTC. Protein product: CAWGTGVGRGYTF. The variable domain in full, with the rest retrieved from reference TRBV30 and TRBJ1-2, is SQTIHQWPATLVQPVGSPLSLECTVEGTSNPNLYWYRQAAGRGLQLLFYSVGIGQISSEVPQNLSASRPQDRQFILSSKKLLLSDSGFYLCAWGTGVGRGYTFGSGTRLTVV.

This clonotype was found a few times. The chain employs TRBV18 and TRBJ1-1, with no clear D. V dropped 4 bases and J dropped 4 bases, with 13 bases sitting between them. This CDR3 is 14 amino acids long. CDR1 is KGHSH and CDR2 is LQKENI in the germline V gene. The CDR3 DNA follows: TGTGCCAGCTCACAAACCGAGGGATCCACTGAAGCTTTCTTT. Amino acids: CASSQTEGSTEAFF.

The chain uses TRBV12-3 or TRBV12-4 and TRBJ2-1, with TRBD1 matching over 10 bases. The V gene end was trimmed by 5 bases and the J gene end by 15 bases; junction bases not matched to a gene: 10. The CDR3 runs to 13 residues. The CDR3 spells CASSESPGQGMFF. CDR3 nucleotides: TGTGCCAGCAGTGAATCCCCGGGACAGGGGATGTTCTTC.

This clonotype was counted a few times. J is TRBJ1-6 and V is TRBV20-1; tentatively, D is TRBD1 (6 bases). Trimming pared 5 bases from V and 7 bases from J, leaving 24 bases between. The CDR3 runs 17 residues. Germline assignment: CDR1 DFQATT and CDR2 SNEGSKA (reference sequence). The CDR3 sequence is CSAVVGGGASLNSPLHF. The CDR3 DNA reads TGCAGTGCTGTTGTCGGTGGGGGGGCCAGCCTAAATTCACCCCTCCACTTT.

This clonotype has more than one count but fewer than ten. The chain joins TRBV9 to TRBJ1-1, with TRBD1 matching 7 bases. Germline V gene sequence: CDR1 SGDLS, CDR2 YYNGEE. V lost 1 base, J lost 0 bases, and 3 bases stayed unmatched. The CDR3 is 15 amino acids. CDR3 amino acids: CASSVQGQMNTEAFF. As DNA, the CDR3 is TGTGCCAGCAGCGTACAGGGACAGATGAACACTGAAGCTTTCTTT.

The gene calls are TRBV19 and TRBJ1-1, with D possibly being TRBD1 (5 bases). Germline CDR1 and CDR2: LNHDA and SQIVND (reference sequence). This CDR3 is built from 15 residues. V was trimmed by 3 bases and J by 0 bases, leaving 11 bases between them. The CDR3 region is CASSMPGTLNTEAFF. As DNA, the CDR3 is TGTGCCAGTAGTATGCCAGGGACCTTGAACACTGAAGCTTTCTTT.

Ten or more counts support this clonotype. In DNA, the CDR3 is TGTGCCAGCAGAAAAGGACAGGCACGGCAGTACTTC. It specifies CASRKGQARQYF. This chain connects TRBV6-2 or TRBV6-3 to TRBJ2-7, with 7 nucleotides matching TRBD1. From germline, CDR1 is MNHEY and CDR2 SVGEGT. Unmatched junction bases numbered 8, after V lost 6 bases and J lost 9 bases. The CDR3 has 12 residues.

The rearrangement uses TRBV6-1 and TRBJ1-2; TRBD1 matches 7 bases. Germline CDR1 reads MNHNS; CDR2 reads SASEGT. Trimming removed 7 bases from V and 6 bases from J; junction bases left unmatched: 17. The CDR3 contains 16 residues. CDR3 DNA sequence: TGTGCCAGCACTACCGGCCGGGACAGCCTTATAGATGGCTACACCTTC. It is translated as CASTTGRDSLIDGYTF.

This rearrangement joins TRBV12-3 or TRBV12-4 to TRBJ1-6; 7 bases align to TRBD1. The CDR3 extends over 15 amino acids. J lost 10 bases, V lost 6 bases, and 12 bases had no gene match. Here the CDR3 DNA reads TGTGCCAGCAGGGGGGACAGCCTGTCTTCGTCACCCCTCCACTTT. It encodes CASRGDSLSSSPLHF.

This clonotype appeared many times. The chain uses TRBV6-1 and TRBJ1-2; 7 bases line up with TRBD1. The CDR3 sequence is 15 residues long. Germline values: CDR1 MNHNS, CDR2 SASEGT. With 6 bases clipped from V and 3 bases from J, the junction kept 10 bases outside the gene matches. CDR3 bases: TGTGCCAGCAGCTATCAACCCAGGGGGGACTATGGCTACACCTTC. Its translation is CASSYQPRGDYGYTF.

This clonotype was observed at least ten times. The rearrangement links TRBV18 to TRBJ1-1, with a possible D match to TRBD1 (5 bases). CDR1 is KGHSH, CDR2 LQKENI, per germline. The CDR3 is made up of 15 amino acids. Deletions cut 6 bases from V and 3 bases from J, with 17 bases between. CDR3 loop: CASSNQVQGHTEAFF. DNA for the CDR3: TGTGCCAGCTCGAATCAGGTTCAGGGACACACTGAAGCTTTCTTT. The full variable domain, completed using reference TRBV18 and TRBJ1-1, is NAGVMQNPRHLVRRRGQEARLRCSPMKGHSHVYWYRQLPEEGLKFMVYLQKENIIDESGMPKERFSAEFPKEGPSILRIQQVVRGDSAAYFCASSNQVQGHTEAFFGQGTRLTVV.

A few counts support this clonotype. The rearrangement uses TRBV5-1 and TRBJ2-5; possible D gene TRBD1, 6 bases. The CDR3 loop spans 15 amino acids. Germline CDR1 is SGHRS and CDR2 is YFSETQ. The V and J ends lost 1 base and 4 bases respectively, with 14 bases between them. CDR3 DNA sequence: TGCGCCAGCAGCTTGAACCCAGGGGAAAGAGAGACCCAGTACTTC. Translating it yields CASSLNPGERETQYF.

V and J are TRBV6-1 and TRBJ2-5; 7 nucleotides line up with TRBD1. Germline V gene sequence: CDR1 MNHNS, CDR2 SASEGT. CDR3 length: 14 residues. V shed 6 bases and J 1 base; nucleotides not matched to a gene: 5. CDR3 amino acids: CASSQYRGQETQYF. The CDR3 nucleotides read TGTGCCAGCAGCCAATACAGGGGCCAAGAGACCCAGTACTTC.

This clonotype was seen many times. The V and J genes are TRBV12-3 or TRBV12-4 and TRBJ1-1; unclear D gene. The germline V and J ends were trimmed by 3 bases and 1 base, with 18 bases remaining between them. The CDR3 contains 17 residues. The DNA of the CDR3 is TGTGCCAGCAGTTTCCGGCTGGACGGAGTGCCGAACACTGAAGCTTTCTTT. This encodes CASSFRLDGVPNTEAFF.

This clonotype was recorded many times. The V call is TRBV2, the J call TRBJ2-2; 7 bases match TRBD1. CDR3 length equals 13 residues. The germline gives CDR1 SNHLY, CDR2 FYNNEI. V was clipped by 5 bases and J by 7 bases; unmatched bases: 4. This CDR3 is CASSPGGVGELFF. The DNA of the CDR3 is TGTGCCAGCAGTCCAGGGGGTGTCGGGGAGCTGTTTTTT.

V gene TRBV10-3 combines with J gene TRBJ1-1, with D unclear. The CDR3 loop spans 14 amino acids. Trimming took 10 bases from V and 0 from J, leaving 15 bases between them. Germline V gives CDR1 ENHRY, CDR2 SYGVKD. The CDR3 DNA follows: TGTGCCACCGCCTCAGAACAGATGAACACTGAAGCTTTCTTT. The encoded protein is CATASEQMNTEAFF.

In its sample, this clonotype was seen many times. The chain links TRBV2 to TRBJ1-1; tentative D call: TRBD1 (5 bases). CDR3 length: 13 amino acids. The V and J ends lost 7 bases and 0 bases respectively, with 9 bases between them. Per germline, CDR1 SNHLY and CDR2 FYNNEI. For the CDR3, the DNA is TGTGCCAGCAAGGTGGGGCTGAACACTGAAGCTTTCTTT. Residues: CASKVGLNTEAFF.

Concerning this clonotype itself: A much larger clone lies one base from this, so it may be a read error. The chain carries TRBV12-3 or TRBV12-4 and TRBJ1-5, with D possibly TRBD1 on 5 matching bases. Trimming shortened V by 3 bases and J by 5 bases, and 14 bases separated the two germline ends. The CDR3 runs 15 residues. The chain's CDR3 is CASSFSREAHQPQHF. The DNA for the CDR3 is TGTGCCAGCAGTTTTAGCAGGGAAGCACATCAGCCCCAGCATTTT.

The chain links TRBV28 to TRBJ2-3; 9 nucleotides align to TRBD2. The CDR3 runs 18 residues. V shed 4 bases, J shed 3 bases, and the junction held 14 bases outside the gene matches. CDR1 MDHEN and CDR2 SYDVKM come from the germline V gene. CDR3 region: CASSYSILGREGTDTQYF. CDR3 nucleotide sequence: TGTGCCAGCAGTTACTCGATACTCGGGCGGGAGGGGACAGATACGCAGTATTTT.